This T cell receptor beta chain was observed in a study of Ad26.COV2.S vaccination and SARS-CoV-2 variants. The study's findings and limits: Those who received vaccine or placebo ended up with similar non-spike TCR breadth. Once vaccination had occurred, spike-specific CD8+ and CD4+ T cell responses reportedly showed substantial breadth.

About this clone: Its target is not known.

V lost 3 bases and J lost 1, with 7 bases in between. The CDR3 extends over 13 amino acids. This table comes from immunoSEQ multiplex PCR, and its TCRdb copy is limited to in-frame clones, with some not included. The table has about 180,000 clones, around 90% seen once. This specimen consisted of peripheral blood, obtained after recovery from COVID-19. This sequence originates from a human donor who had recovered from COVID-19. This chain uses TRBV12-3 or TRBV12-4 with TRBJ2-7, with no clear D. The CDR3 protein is CASSFSGSYEQYF. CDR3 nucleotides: TGTGCCAGCAGTTTTAGTGGATCCTACGAGCAGTACTTC.